This TCR beta chain comes out of a study of cytomegalovirus exposure and HLA in healthy donors. Broader study findings: Three chains linked to CMV were shown in vitro to be specific for CMV antigens. The authors listed 164 TCR beta chains as cytomegalovirus-associated.

The CDR3 is 16 amino acids. J gave up 5 bases and V 0 bases, and 11 bases lay outside the gene matches. Germline V gives CDR1 SGDLS, CDR2 YYNGEE. A word on this clone: Its target is not known.

Data came from immunoSEQ multiplex PCR; TCRdb stores just in-frame clones and leaves some out. The sample shows some 240,000 clones, around four fifths of them seen only once. The validation cohort, a group of more than 95 subjects, included the donors and was separate from the roughly 700-subject first cohort. This clonotype originated in a woman aged 18-29 years in good health and CMV-seronegative. The sequenced sample was PBMCs. The chain uses TRBV9 and TRBJ2-7; 7 bases are shared with TRBD2. The CDR3 region is CASSVGAWEGPDEQYF. CDR3 coding DNA: TGTGCCAGCAGCGTAGGTGCATGGGAGGGCCCCGACGAGCAGTACTTC.